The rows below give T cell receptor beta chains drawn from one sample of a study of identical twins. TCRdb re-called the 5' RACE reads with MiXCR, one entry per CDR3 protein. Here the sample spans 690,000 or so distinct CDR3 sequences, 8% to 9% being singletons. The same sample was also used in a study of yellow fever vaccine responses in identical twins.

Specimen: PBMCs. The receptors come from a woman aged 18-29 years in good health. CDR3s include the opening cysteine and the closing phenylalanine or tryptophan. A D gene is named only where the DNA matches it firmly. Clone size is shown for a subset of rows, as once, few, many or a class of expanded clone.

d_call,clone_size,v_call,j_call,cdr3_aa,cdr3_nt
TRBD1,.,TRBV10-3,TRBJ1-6,CAIRGDRGSYNSPLHF,TGTGCCATCAGGGGGGACAGAGGCTCCTATAATTCACCCCTCCACTTT
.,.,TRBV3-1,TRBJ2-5,CASSQDKPSGKWSETQYF,TGTGCCAGCAGCCAAGATAAGCCCTCAGGGAAATGGTCGGAGACCCAGTACTTC
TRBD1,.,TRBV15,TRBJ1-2,CATQGQDYKGYTF,TGTGCCACCCAAGGACAGGATTATAAGGGCTACACCTTC
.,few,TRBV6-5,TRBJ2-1,CASSYGISPSYNEQFF,TGTGCCAGCAGTTACGGTATATCCCCCTCCTACAATGAGCAGTTCTTC
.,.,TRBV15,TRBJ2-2,CATSRDGSGLTGELFF,TGTGCCACCAGCAGAGATGGTTCGGGGTTGACCGGGGAGCTGTTTTTT
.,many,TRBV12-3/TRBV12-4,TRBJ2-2,CASSYGRELFF,TGTGCCAGCAGTTATGGGCGGGAGCTGTTTTTT
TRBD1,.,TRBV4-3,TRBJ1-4,CASSQESGGTEKLFF,TGCGCCAGCAGCCAAGAATCAGGGGGCACTGAAAAACTGTTTTTT
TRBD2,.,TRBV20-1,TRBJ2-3,CSARDSLRAGVGTDTQYF,TGCAGTGCTAGAGATTCCCTTAGAGCGGGAGTAGGCACAGATACGCAGTATTTT
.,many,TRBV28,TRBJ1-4,CASSLRQYNEKLFF,TGTGCCAGCAGTTTAAGGCAGTATAATGAAAAACTGTTTTTT
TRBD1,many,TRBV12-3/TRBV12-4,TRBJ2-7,CASSLWDRVYEQYF,TGTGCCAGCAGTTTATGGGACAGGGTGTACGAGCAGTACTTC
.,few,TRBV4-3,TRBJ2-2,CASSQGRRELFF,TGCGCCAGCAGCCAAGGGAGGAGGGAGCTGTTTTTT
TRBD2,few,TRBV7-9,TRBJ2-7,CASSIGLAGGSEQYF,TGTGCCAGCAGCATTGGACTAGCGGGAGGATCCGAGCAGTACTTC
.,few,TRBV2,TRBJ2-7,CASTQVLGEQYF,TGTGCCAGCACGCAGGTGTTGGGAGAGCAGTACTTC
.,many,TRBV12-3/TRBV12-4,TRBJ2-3,CASTEDNTDTQYF,TGTGCCAGCACCGAGGACAACACAGATACGCAGTATTTT
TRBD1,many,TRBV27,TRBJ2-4,CASSPGQVANIQYF,TGTGCCAGCAGCCCCGGACAGGTTGCGAACATTCAGTACTTC
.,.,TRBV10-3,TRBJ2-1,CAISESKTAYNEQFF,TGTGCCATCAGTGAGTCGAAGACAGCCTACAATGAGCAGTTCTTC
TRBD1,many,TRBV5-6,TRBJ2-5,CASSWDSAEETQYF,TGTGCCAGCAGTTGGGACAGCGCCGAGGAGACCCAGTACTTC
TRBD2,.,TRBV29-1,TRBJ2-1,CSVEERGRYNEQFF,TGCAGCGTTGAGGAGCGGGGGAGGTACAATGAGCAGTTCTTC
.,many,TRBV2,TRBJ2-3,CASQNWGLSTDTQYF,TGTGCCAGCCAAAATTGGGGGCTAAGCACAGATACGCAGTATTTT
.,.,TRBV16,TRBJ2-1,CASSRSGLNEQFF,TGTGCCAGCAGCCGTTCGGGGCTTAATGAGCAGTTCTTC
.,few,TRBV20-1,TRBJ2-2,CSARDQGRRKTGELFF,TGCAGTGCTAGAGATCAGGGACGGAGGAAGACCGGGGAGCTGTTTTTT
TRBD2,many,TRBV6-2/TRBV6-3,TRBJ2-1,CASSPTRTSGGEQFF,TGTGCCAGCAGTCCGACTAGGACTAGCGGGGGGGAGCAGTTCTTC
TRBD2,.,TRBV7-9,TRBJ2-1,CASSRTSGSYEQFF,TGTGCCAGCAGCCGGACTAGCGGGAGCTATGAGCAGTTCTTC
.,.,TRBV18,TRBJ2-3,CASSRYREADTQYF,TGTGCCAGCTCACGATACAGGGAGGCGGATACGCAGTATTTT
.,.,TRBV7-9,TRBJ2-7,CASSILLGELYEQYF,TGTGCCAGCAGCATCCTTTTGGGGGAGCTCTACGAGCAGTACTTC
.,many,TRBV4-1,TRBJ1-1,CASAGPLKNTEAFF,TGCGCCAGCGCGGGCCCCCTAAAAAACACTGAAGCTTTCTTT
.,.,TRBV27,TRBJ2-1,CASPQGAAYNEQFF,TGTGCCAGCCCACAAGGGGCCGCCTACAATGAGCAGTTCTTC
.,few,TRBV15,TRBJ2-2,CATSRDRDANTGELFF,TGTGCCACCAGCAGAGATAGGGACGCAAACACCGGGGAGCTGTTTTTT
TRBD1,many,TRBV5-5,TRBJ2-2,CASSLKGGADTGELFF,TGTGCCAGCAGCTTGAAAGGGGGCGCGGACACCGGGGAGCTGTTTTTT
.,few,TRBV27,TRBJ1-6,CASSRTGSPLHF,TGTGCCAGCAGCCGGACTGGGTCACCCCTCCACTTT
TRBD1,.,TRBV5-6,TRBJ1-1,CASSPLDRVGEAFF,TGTGCCAGCAGCCCCTTGGACAGGGTGGGCGAAGCTTTCTTT
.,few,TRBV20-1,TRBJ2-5,CSATDNQETQYF,TGCAGTGCTACAGACAACCAAGAGACCCAGTACTTC
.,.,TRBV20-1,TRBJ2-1,CSSLDRRGSSYNEQFF,TGCAGTTCACTAGACAGGCGGGGGAGCTCCTACAATGAGCAGTTCTTC
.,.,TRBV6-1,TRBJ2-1,CASTKPVSYEQFF,TGTGCCAGCACCAAACCCGTCTCCTATGAGCAGTTCTTC
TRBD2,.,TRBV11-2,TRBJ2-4,CASSPLAGLVSHVAKNIQYF,TGTGCCAGCAGCCCCCTGGCGGGACTAGTGAGCCATGTAGCCAAAAACATTCAGTACTTC
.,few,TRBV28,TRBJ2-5,CASSLIVTQETQYF,TGTGCCAGCAGTTTAATAGTTACACAAGAGACCCAGTACTTC
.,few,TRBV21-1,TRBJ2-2,CASSKERTGVAGELFF,TGTGCCAGCAGCAAAGAAAGGACAGGGGTGGCCGGGGAGCTGTTTTTT
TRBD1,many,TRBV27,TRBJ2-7,CASSLDSGQGYEQYF,TGTGCCAGCAGTTTAGATTCTGGACAGGGTTACGAGCAGTACTTC
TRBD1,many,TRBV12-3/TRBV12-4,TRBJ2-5,CASRGQKETQYF,TGTGCCAGCAGGGGACAGAAAGAGACCCAGTACTTC
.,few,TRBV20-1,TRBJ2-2,CSARTSQGTGELFF,TGCAGTGCTAGAACATCACAAGGCACCGGGGAGCTGTTTTTT
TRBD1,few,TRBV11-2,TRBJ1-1,CASSSGQGAARYTEAFF,TGTGCCAGCAGCTCAGGACAGGGGGCGGCTAGGTATACTGAAGCTTTCTTT
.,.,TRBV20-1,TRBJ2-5,CSARDHEGLQETQYF,TGCAGTGCTAGAGATCACGAGGGGCTACAAGAGACCCAGTACTTC
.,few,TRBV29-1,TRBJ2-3,CSVAGITSTDTQYF,TGCAGCGTGGCAGGGATAACTAGCACAGATACGCAGTATTTT
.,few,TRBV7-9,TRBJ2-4,CASSPDTGNIQYF,TGTGCCAGCAGCCCGGACACGGGGAACATTCAGTACTTC
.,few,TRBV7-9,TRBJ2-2,CASSPLGFTGELFF,TGTGCCAGCAGTCCACTCGGGTTTACCGGGGAGCTGTTTTTT
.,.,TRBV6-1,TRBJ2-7,CASSPGRTPYEQYF,TGTGCCAGCAGTCCCGGACGGACTCCCTACGAGCAGTACTTC
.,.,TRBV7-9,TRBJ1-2,CASSPQDRFYGYTF,TGTGCCAGCAGCCCCCAGGACAGATTTTATGGCTACACCTTC
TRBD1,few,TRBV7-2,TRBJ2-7,CASTSRQGDTYEQYF,TGTGCCAGCACCTCGAGACAGGGTGATACCTACGAGCAGTACTTC
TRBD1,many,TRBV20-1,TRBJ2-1,CSAPDRGLGYNEQFF,TGCAGTGCCCCCGACAGGGGATTGGGCTACAATGAGCAGTTCTTC
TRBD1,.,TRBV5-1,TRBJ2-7,CASSLRTGGSSYEQYF,TGCGCCAGCAGCCTACGGACAGGGGGTAGCTCCTACGAGCAGTACTTC
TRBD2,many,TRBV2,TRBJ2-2,CASKIMGLADANTGELFF,TGTGCCAGCAAGATCATGGGACTAGCGGACGCGAACACCGGGGAGCTGTTTTTT
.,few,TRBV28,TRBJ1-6,CASSGNSPLHF,TGTGCCAGCAGTGGGAATTCACCCCTCCACTTT
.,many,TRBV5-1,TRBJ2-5,CASSGLDQETQYF,TGCGCCAGCAGCGGGTTAGACCAAGAGACCCAGTACTTC
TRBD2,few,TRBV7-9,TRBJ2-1,CASSSGLAAPTNEQFF,TGTGCCAGCAGCTCGGGACTAGCGGCACCTACAAATGAGCAGTTCTTC
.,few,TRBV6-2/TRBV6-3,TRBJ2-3,CASNPDRTDTQYF,TGTGCCAGCAACCCGGACCGCACAGATACGCAGTATTTT
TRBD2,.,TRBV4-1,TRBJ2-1,CASSQPDSGRAYNEQFF,TGCGCCAGCAGCCAGCCCGATAGCGGGAGGGCTTACAATGAGCAGTTCTTC
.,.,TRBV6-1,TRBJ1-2,CASSEGVWGYTF,TGTGCCAGCAGTGAAGGGGTGTGGGGCTACACCTTC
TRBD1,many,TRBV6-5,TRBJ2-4,CASSSTGGASKNIQYF,TGTGCCAGCAGTTCCACAGGGGGAGCCTCCAAAAACATTCAGTACTTC
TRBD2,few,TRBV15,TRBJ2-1,CATSQFAGGPGNEQFF,TGTGCCACCAGTCAATTTGCGGGGGGGCCAGGTAATGAGCAGTTCTTC